A selection of T cell receptor beta chains follows, all from one sample in a study of cytomegalovirus exposure and HLA in healthy donors. Some clones are missing from TCRdb's copy, which holds only in-frame ones; the method was immunoSEQ multiplex PCR. The ten most abundant clones cover about 0.5% of a sample with roughly 80,000 clones. Sequences were obtained from PBMCs. These receptors were obtained from a man aged 45-65 years in good health and CMV-seronegative. CDR3s include the opening cysteine and the closing phenylalanine or tryptophan. The D gene is left open where the match is weak.

J	V	D	CDR3	DNA
TRBJ1-2	TRBV7-9	NA	CASSTREAYTF	TGTGCCAGCAGCACACGGGAAGCCTACACCTTC
TRBJ2-7	TRBV7-9	TRBD2	CASSLTSGAYEQYF	TGTGCCAGCAGCTTAACTAGCGGGGCCTACGAGCAGTACTTC
TRBJ1-6	TRBV6-1	NA	CASSERGSNSPLHF	TGTGCCAGCAGTGAACGGGGGTCAAATTCACCCCTCCACTTT
TRBJ2-7	TRBV19	TRBD1	CASSIVEEGGMGYEQYF	TGTGCCAGTAGTATAGTTGAGGAAGGGGGCATGGGATACGAGCAATACTTC
TRBJ2-7	TRBV28	NA	CASNFGTGLYEQYF	TGTGCCAGTAACTTTGGAACAGGGCTCTACGAGCAGTACTTC
TRBJ2-1	TRBV4-3	TRBD1	CASSQADRGGDEQFF	TGCGCCAGCAGCCAAGCGGACAGGGGGGGAGATGAGCAGTTCTTC
TRBJ1-2	TRBV5-4	TRBD1	CASSLKQGNDYGYTF	TGTGCCAGCAGCTTGAAACAGGGGAATGACTATGGCTACACCTTC
TRBJ2-1	TRBV6-6	TRBD2	CASSSGRTGGEQFF	TGTGCCAGCAGCTCGGGACGCACGGGAGGTGAGCAGTTCTTC
TRBJ2-5	TRBV9	TRBD2	CASSTWTSGKSQYF	TGTGCCAGCAGCACCTGGACTAGTGGGAAGTCCCAGTACTTC
TRBJ2-5	TRBV7-6	NA	CASSFTRSQETQYF	TGTGCCAGCAGCTTCACCCGGAGTCAAGAGACCCAGTACTTC
TRBJ2-7	TRBV29-1	TRBD1	CSVAQGVYEQYF	TGCAGCGTTGCACAGGGGGTTTACGAGCAGTACTTC
TRBJ1-2	TRBV5-1	TRBD1	CASSPDRDGYTF	TGCGCCAGCAGCCCCGACAGGGATGGCTACACCTTC
TRBJ2-1	TRBV7-9	TRBD2	CASSSSGGAYNEQFF	TGTGCCAGCAGCTCTAGCGGGGGCGCCTACAATGAGCAGTTCTTC
TRBJ1-5	TRBV6-5	TRBD1	CASSLTGGGQPQHF	TGTGCCAGCAGTTTAACAGGGGGCGGTCAGCCCCAGCATTTT
TRBJ1-1	TRBV6-4	NA	CASSEPGRGSNTEAFF	TGTGCCAGCAGTGAACCTGGGAGGGGTTCGAACACTGAAGCTTTCTTT
TRBJ1-1	TRBV6-6	NA	CASSYLRGTEAFF	TGTGCCAGCAGTTACCTCAGAGGCACTGAAGCTTTCTTT
TRBJ2-7	TRBV29-1	TRBD2	CSAMGQTSGVAYEQYF	TGCAGCGCTATGGGCCAGACTAGCGGGGTAGCATACGAGCAGTACTTC
TRBJ2-7	TRBV9	NA	CASSVMGTSSYEQYF	TGTGCCAGCAGCGTAATGGGAACTAGCTCCTACGAGCAGTACTTC
TRBJ2-1	TRBV20-1	NA	CSARSDNEQFF	TGCAGTGCCCGATCAGACAATGAGCAGTTCTTC
TRBJ1-2	TRBV5-1	NA	CASSLGDTGGYGYTF	TGCGCCAGCAGCTTGGGGGACACTGGCGGGTATGGCTACACCTTC
TRBJ2-1	TRBV7-3	NA	CASSSPGLDLFF	TGTGCCAGCAGCTCCCCTGGACTGGACCTGTTCTTC
TRBJ2-7	TRBV18	NA	CASSTIDSYEQYF	TGTGCCAGCTCAACTATTGACTCCTACGAGCAGTACTTC
TRBJ2-6	TRBV9	TRBD1	CASSLWDSDSGANVLTF	TGTGCCAGCAGCCTATGGGACAGTGACTCTGGGGCCAACGTCCTGACTTTC
TRBJ2-7	TRBV5-6	NA	CASSITRQKVAYEQYF	TGTGCCAGCAGCATTACCAGACAGAAGGTCGCCTACGAGCAGTACTTC
TRBJ2-7	TRBV18	NA	CASSSSEMNYEQYF	TGTGCCAGCTCATCCTCCGAGATGAACTACGAGCAGTACTTC
TRBJ2-7	TRBV19	TRBD2	CASSTSSGGLYEQYF	TGTGCCAGTAGTACATCCAGCGGGGGATTGTACGAGCAGTACTTC
TRBJ2-5	TRBV6-5	NA	CASTPSQGGTQYF	TGTGCCAGCACTCCGTCGCAGGGGGGGACCCAGTACTTC
TRBJ1-3	TRBV6-1	TRBD1	CASSGTGVLSGNTIYF	TGTGCCAGCAGTGGAACAGGGGTGCTGTCTGGAAACACCATATATTTT
TRBJ2-3	TRBV4-3	NA	CASSQDQGITDTQYF	TGCGCCAGCAGCCAAGATCAGGGGATCACAGATACGCAGTATTTT
TRBJ2-5	TRBV10-2	TRBD2	CASRHSGVGETQYF	TGCGCCAGCAGGCATAGCGGGGTGGGAGAGACCCAGTACTTC
TRBJ1-3	TRBV30	NA	CAWSVSLSGNTIYF	TGTGCCTGGAGTGTTTCACTCTCTGGAAACACCATATATTTT
TRBJ2-7	TRBV6-6	NA	CASSRKQGFLVYEQYF	TGTGCCAGCAGTAGAAAACAGGGTTTTTTAGTTTACGAGCAGTACTTC
TRBJ2-7	TRBV2	NA	CASSYPGLREQYF	TGTGCCAGCAGTTATCCGGGACTGAGGGAGCAGTACTTC
TRBJ1-3	TRBV6-1	NA	CASSDLGLFSGNTIYF	TGTGCCAGCAGTGATTTGGGCCTCTTCTCTGGAAACACCATATATTTT
TRBJ2-1	TRBV6-6	TRBD1	CASSQRTGNARAQFF	TGTGCCAGCAGTCAAAGGACAGGGAATGCGCGGGCGCAGTTCTTC
TRBJ2-4	TRBV18	NA	CASSPLSSVENIQYF	TGTGCCAGCTCACCGCTTTCTAGCGTAGAAAACATTCAGTACTTC
TRBJ1-2	TRBV13	TRBD1	CASSPSTGPNYGYTF	TGTGCCAGCAGCCCCTCGACAGGGCCGAACTATGGCTACACCTTC
TRBJ1-1	TRBV2	TRBD1	CASSGDRVAAFF	TGTGCCAGCAGTGGGGACAGGGTAGCAGCTTTCTTT
TRBJ1-2	TRBV5-5	NA	CASSLNRFYGYTF	TGTGCCAGCAGCTTGAACAGATTCTATGGCTACACCTTC
TRBJ1-6	TRBV27	NA	CASSSPRRGSSYNSPLHF	TGTGCCAGCAGTTCCCCCAGGCGGGGGAGCTCCTATAATTCACCCCTCCACTTT
TRBJ2-7	TRBV5-1	NA	CASSLASQAYEQYF	TGCGCCAGCAGCTTGGCCAGCCAGGCCTACGAGCAGTACTTC
TRBJ2-5	TRBV28	TRBD2	CASRGTSGGIETQYF	TGTGCCAGCAGGGGGACTAGCGGGGGGATAGAGACCCAGTACTTC
TRBJ1-6	TRBV7-7	NA	CASSLMGQAYNSPLHF	TGTGCTAGCAGCTTAATGGGGCAGGCCTATAATTCACCCCTCCACTTT
TRBJ2-1	TRBV30	NA	CAWSPPGSSSYNEQFF	TGTGCCTGGAGTCCCCCAGGGTCTAGCTCCTACAATGAGCAGTTCTTC
TRBJ1-2	TRBV19	TRBD1	CASTSQGDYGYTF	TGTGCCAGTACCTCCCAGGGGGACTATGGCTACACCTTC
TRBJ2-5	TRBV5-1	TRBD2	CASSLGTRGGPGETQYF	TGCGCCAGCAGCTTAGGGACTCGCGGGGGGCCGGGGGAGACCCAGTACTTC
TRBJ1-1	TRBV7-3	TRBD1	CASSPHIGTGGTEAFF	TGTGCCAGCAGCCCACATATTGGGACAGGGGGGACTGAAGCTTTCTTT
TRBJ2-1	TRBV18	NA	CASSPLVPGNEQFF	TGTGCCAGCTCACCACTGGTACCCGGCAATGAGCAGTTCTTC
TRBJ2-7	TRBV7-8	TRBD1	CASTPQRTGTYEQYF	TGTGCCAGCACCCCTCAAAGGACAGGGACCTACGAGCAGTACTTC
TRBJ1-1	TRBV5-4	TRBD1	CASSLQGARMNTEAFF	TGTGCCAGCAGCTTGCAGGGGGCGCGGATGAACACTGAAGCTTTCTTT
TRBJ2-1	TRBV27	TRBD2	CASSRSGGIGNEQFF	TGTGCCAGCAGTCGGAGCGGGGGGATTGGCAATGAGCAGTTCTTC
TRBJ1-1	TRBV7-3	NA	CASSNDRNTEAFF	TGTGCCAGCAGCAATGACAGGAACACTGAAGCTTTCTTT
TRBJ1-1	TRBV7-2	NA	CASSLVRHSEAFF	TGTGCCAGCAGCTTAGTGCGGCATTCTGAAGCTTTCTTT
TRBJ1-2	TRBV2	TRBD1	CASSLVGTAERANYGYTF	TGTGCCAGCAGTCTTGTAGGGACAGCCGAACGTGCTAACTATGGCTACACCTTC